This passage covers 24 T cell receptor beta chains from one sample sequenced in a study of early T cells in non-severe SARS-CoV-2 infection. One entry per CDR3 protein, called by TCRdb with MiXCR from the 5' RACE reads. The sample has nearly 90,000 distinct CDR3 sequences, over 13% seen once. The sample consisted of whole blood. These receptors were obtained from an adult who was a healthcare worker with PCR-confirmed SARS-CoV-2 infection or an uninfected control (not recorded which).

This clonotype was observed a few times. The chain is built from TRBV4-1 and TRBJ2-7; 11 nucleotides agree with TRBD2. The germline V gene has CDR1 MGHRA and CDR2 YSYEKL. This CDR3 spans 15 amino acids. The ends lost 6 bases at V and 4 bases at J; junction bases unmatched: 8. This CDR3 is CASRMTSGNGYEQYF. CDR3 DNA sequence: TGCGCCAGCAGGATGACTAGCGGGAACGGGTACGAGCAGTACTTC.

The chain recombines TRBV10-2 with TRBJ2-7; 7 bases fit TRBD1. The germline gives CDR1 WSHSY, CDR2 SAAADI. Trimming removed 6 bases from V and 1 base from J; junction bases left unmatched: 6. The CDR3 sequence is 14 residues long. The CDR3 sequence is CASRKGQNSYEQYF. CDR3 coding DNA: TGCGCCAGCAGGAAGGGACAGAATTCCTACGAGCAGTACTTC.

This clonotype was recorded a few times. The rearrangement links TRBV6-5 to TRBJ2-6, with 8 bases fitting TRBD1. Germline V lookup: CDR1 MNHEY, CDR2 SVGAGI. The CDR3 has 18 amino acids. The V segment lost 0 bases and the J segment 0 bases; nucleotides outside the gene matches: 4. The DNA of the CDR3 is TGTGCCAGCAGTTACTCGACAGGGGCAAGCTCTGGGGCCAACGTCCTGACTTTC. Its translation is CASSYSTGASSGANVLTF.

V and J are TRBV28 and TRBJ1-1; D may be TRBD1 (5 bases). Trimming removed 0 bases from V and 1 base from J, with 12 bases in between. Germline V gene sequence: CDR1 MDHEN, CDR2 SYDVKM. This CDR3 is 16 amino acids long. Here the CDR3 reads CASSLWARVENTEAFF. The CDR3 DNA is TGTGCCAGCAGTTTATGGGCCAGGGTAGAGAACACTGAAGCTTTCTTT.

J is TRBJ2-2 and V is TRBV12-3 or TRBV12-4; 9 positions match TRBD2. The junction had 11 bases not matched to a gene; V was cut back by 8 bases and J by 7 bases. The CDR3 spans 15 residues. The CDR3 coding sequence is TGTGCCAGCCCTTGGCGGGAGGGCCATGGCGGGGAGCTGTTTTTT. Translating gives CASPWREGHGGELFF.

This clonotype was detected many times. The gene calls are TRBV20-1 and TRBJ2-2, with TRBD1 as a possible D gene (5 bases). Germline lookup yields CDR1 DFQATT and CDR2 SNEGSKA (reference sequence). Deletions cut 2 bases from V and 1 base from J, with 8 bases between. CDR3 size: 14 residues. The CDR3 DNA follows: TGCAGTGCTAGAAGCCAGGGGAACACCGGGGAGCTGTTTTTT. Translated, it gives CSARSQGNTGELFF.

A few counts support this clonotype. The chain couples TRBV10-3 to TRBJ2-7, with 7 bases matching TRBD1. V shed 3 bases, J shed 2 bases, and the junction held 4 bases outside the gene matches. The CDR3 sequence is 14 residues long. CDR1 is ENHRY and CDR2 is SYGVKD in the germline V gene. CDR3 region: CAISEGGSTYEQYF. The CDR3, as DNA: TGTGCCATCAGTGAAGGGGGCAGTACCTACGAGCAGTACTTC.

This clonotype has more than one count but fewer than ten. The rearrangement links TRBV20-1 to TRBJ1-1, with D tentatively TRBD1 (6 bases). V gave up 6 bases and J gave up 9 bases, with 20 bases separating them. Per the germline V gene, CDR1 is DFQATT and CDR2 is SNEGSKA (reference sequence). CDR3 size: 13 residues. The CDR3 DNA sequence: TGCAGTGCCCAGGAGGGGTCAGGGGCCCAAGCTTTCTTT. This encodes CSAQEGSGAQAFF.

V is TRBV13 and J is TRBJ2-1; 8 bases agree with TRBD2. Germline V gene sequence: CDR1 PRHDT, CDR2 FYEKMQ (reference sequence). The CDR3 is 16 amino acids. J gave up 0 bases and V 6 bases, and 7 bases lay outside the gene matches. CDR3 amino acids: CASSSQRESSYNEQFF. CDR3 in DNA: TGTGCCAGCAGTAGCCAGCGGGAGAGCTCCTACAATGAGCAGTTCTTC.

The chain is built from TRBV6-5 and TRBJ2-5; 8 positions match TRBD1. J was trimmed by 3 bases and V by 4 bases; bases with no gene match: 10. The length of the CDR3 is 16 residues. Germline V gives CDR1 MNHEY, CDR2 SVGAGI. The CDR3 bases are TGTGCCAGCAGTTTAAACGGACAGGGCCTCGAAGAGACCCAGTACTTC. Residues: CASSLNGQGLEETQYF.

The table lists this clonotype with many counts. The V and J genes are TRBV13 and TRBJ1-1; D not resolved. The germline gives CDR1 PRHDT, CDR2 FYEKMQ (reference sequence). V lost 1 base and J 0 bases, leaving 15 bases between the germline ends. This CDR3 has 17 residues. The CDR3 is CASSLERRSLMNTEAFF. CDR3 nucleotides: TGTGCCAGCAGCTTAGAAAGGAGATCCCTCATGAACACTGAAGCTTTCTTT.

The gene calls are TRBV7-8 and TRBJ1-2; no clear D gene. Germline assignment: CDR1 SGHVS and CDR2 FQNEAQ. Trimming left V 0 bases short and J 4 bases short, with 15 bases between. This CDR3 is 16 amino acids long. The CDR3 is CASSLANGAVTYGYTF. The CDR3 DNA reads TGTGCCAGCAGCTTAGCGAACGGAGCGGTAACCTATGGCTACACCTTC.

This CDR3 is CASSPGQTGELFF. The DNA for the CDR3 is TGTGCCAGCAGCCCAGGACAGACCGGGGAGCTGTTTTTT. The chain couples TRBV7-6 to TRBJ2-2, with D possibly matching TRBD1 (6 bases). Per the germline V gene, CDR1 is SGHVS and CDR2 is FNYEAQ. Trimming left V 5 bases short and J 5 bases short, with 9 bases between. This CDR3 spans 13 amino acids. Looking up the rest from reference TRBV7-6 and TRBJ2-2 gives the full variable domain: GAGVSQSPRYKVTKRGQDVALRCDPISGHVSLYWYRQALGQGPEFLTYFNYEAQQDKSGLPNDRFSAERPEGSISTLTIQRTEQRDSAMYRCASSPGQTGELFFGEGSRLTVL.

In its sample, this clonotype was seen many times. The CDR3, as DNA: TGTGCCAGCGGTTCAAAATGGCAAGGGGACACCAAAGAGACCCAGTACTTC. It translates to CASGSKWQGDTKETQYF. The chain has TRBV28 and TRBJ2-5; tentative D call: TRBD1 (6 bases). V was cut by 8 bases and J by 3 bases, with 25 bases left in between. The CDR3 runs 17 residues. Germline V gives CDR1 MDHEN, CDR2 SYDVKM.

The chain combines TRBV11-2 with TRBJ2-6; 7 positions match TRBD1. The CDR3 has 17 amino acids. V shed 4 bases and J 0 bases; nucleotides not matched to a gene: 6. Germline assignment: CDR1 SGHAT and CDR2 FQNNGV. The CDR3: CASSSPHRGSGANVLTF. The CDR3 region has the DNA TGTGCCAGCAGCTCCCCGCACAGGGGCTCTGGGGCCAACGTCCTGACTTTC.

The rearrangement uses TRBV6-1 and TRBJ1-5, with D unclear. The CDR3 contains 15 residues. The germline CDR1 and CDR2 sequences are MNHNS and SASEGT. Trimming stripped 3 bases from V and 4 bases from J, with 13 bases between. The CDR3 coding sequence is TGTGCCAGCAGTGACACAGTTTGGGTGAATCAGCCCCAGCATTTT. It yields the protein CASSDTVWVNQPQHF.

The CDR3 DNA follows: TGTGCCAGCAGCTCCGGGACAGGGAGCAATCAGCCCCAGCATTTT. Encoded protein: CASSSGTGSNQPQHF. The chain links TRBV7-9 to TRBJ1-5; 9 bases align to TRBD1. The CDR3 has 15 amino acids. CDR1 and CDR2 (germline): SEHNR, FQNEAQ (reference sequence). V dropped 4 bases and J dropped 1; count of bases not matched to a gene: 2.

The chain uses TRBV27 and TRBJ2-7; TRBD2 might be the D (6 bases). The CDR3 length is 15 residues. V was shortened by 5 bases and J by 3 bases, with 17 bases between the two germline ends. From germline, CDR1 is MNHEY and CDR2 SMNVEV (reference sequence). The CDR3 region has the DNA TGTGCCAGCAGTCCGGCGGGGACTGCCAGCTACGAGCAGTACTTC. As protein: CASSPAGTASYEQYF.

This clonotype was seen more than once but under ten times. The chain couples TRBV6-6 to TRBJ2-1; 9 bases are shared with TRBD2. Per germline, CDR1 MNHNY and CDR2 SVGAGI (reference sequence). The CDR3 runs 16 residues. Germline trimming cut 0 bases from V and 4 bases from J; bases unmatched to any gene: 4. CDR3 sequence: CASSYSTSGRYNEQFF. The CDR3 nucleotides read TGTGCCAGCAGTTACTCGACAAGCGGGAGGTACAATGAGCAGTTCTTC.

This chain links TRBV5-7 with TRBJ2-7; D gene unclear. TRBV5-7 is noted as an ORF with a role that remains uncertain. The CDR3 spans 14 residues. Trimming stripped 0 bases from V and 2 bases from J, with 9 bases between. The CDR3 reads CASSLAVSAYEQYF. Written as DNA, the CDR3 is TGTGCCAGCAGCTTGGCTGTCAGCGCCTACGAGCAGTACTTC.

The chain is built from TRBV7-6 and TRBJ1-1; no clear D. From germline, CDR1 is SGHVS and CDR2 FNYEAQ. V lost 5 bases, J lost 4 bases, and 14 bases lay in between. This CDR3 spans 14 amino acids. In DNA form, the CDR3 reads TGTGCCAGCAGCCCGGGTTTGGTGGGCACTGAAGCTTTCTTT. Its translation: CASSPGLVGTEAFF.

This clonotype was recorded many times. The chain carries TRBV10-2 and TRBJ2-2; possibly TRBD2 for D (5 bases). Germline values: CDR1 WSHSY, CDR2 SAAADI. The germline V and J ends were trimmed by 2 bases and 1 base, with 5 bases remaining between them. The CDR3 is 14 amino acids. The CDR3 nucleotides are TGCGCCAGCAGTGAGACTAGGAACACCGGGGAGCTGTTTTTT. This codes for CASSETRNTGELFF.

As for this clonotype: A much bigger clone sits one base away, suggesting this may be a read error. The chain joins TRBV7-9 to TRBJ2-2; 11 nucleotides match TRBD2. CDR3 length equals 16 residues. Germline values: CDR1 SEHNR, CDR2 FQNEAQ (reference sequence). The DNA of the CDR3 is TGTGCCAGCAGCTTCCTTAGCGGGAGGGACACCGGGGAGCTGTTGTTT. This encodes CASSFLSGRDTGELLF.

DNA for the CDR3: TGCAGCGTTGAAAGAACAGCCAACAATGAGCAGTTCTTC. Translating gives CSVERTANNEQFF. The gene calls are TRBV29-1 and TRBJ2-1; D unresolved. CDR1 and CDR2 from the germline V gene are SQVTM and ANQGSEA. Trimming cost V 2 bases and J 5 bases, with 10 bases left between them. CDR3 length: 13 amino acids.